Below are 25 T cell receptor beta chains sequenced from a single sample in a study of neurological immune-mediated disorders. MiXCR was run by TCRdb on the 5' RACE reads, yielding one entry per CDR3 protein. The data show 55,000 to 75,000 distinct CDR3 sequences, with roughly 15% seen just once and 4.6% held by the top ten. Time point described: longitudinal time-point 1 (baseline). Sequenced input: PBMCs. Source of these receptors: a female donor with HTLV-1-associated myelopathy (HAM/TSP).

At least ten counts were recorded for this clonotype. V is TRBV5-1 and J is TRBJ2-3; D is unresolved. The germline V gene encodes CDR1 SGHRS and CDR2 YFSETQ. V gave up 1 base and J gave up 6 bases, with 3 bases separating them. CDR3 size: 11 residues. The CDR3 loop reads CASSLTDTQYF. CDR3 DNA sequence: TGCGCCAGCAGCTTGACGGATACGCAGTATTTT. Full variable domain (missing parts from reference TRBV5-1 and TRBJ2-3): KAGVTQTPRYLIKTRGQQVTLSCSPISGHRSVSWYQQTPGQGLQFLFEYFSETQRNKGNFPGRFSGRQFSNSRSEMNVSTLELGDSALYLCASSLTDTQYFGPGTRLTVL.

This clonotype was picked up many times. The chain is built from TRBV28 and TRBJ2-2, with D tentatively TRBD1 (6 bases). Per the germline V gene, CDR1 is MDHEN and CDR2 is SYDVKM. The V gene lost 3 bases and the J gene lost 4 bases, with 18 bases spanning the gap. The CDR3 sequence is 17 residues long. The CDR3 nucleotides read TGTGCCAGCAGTTTCCTAAAAACAGGGAGAGGCACCGGGGAGCTGTTTTTT. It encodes CASSFLKTGRGTGELFF.

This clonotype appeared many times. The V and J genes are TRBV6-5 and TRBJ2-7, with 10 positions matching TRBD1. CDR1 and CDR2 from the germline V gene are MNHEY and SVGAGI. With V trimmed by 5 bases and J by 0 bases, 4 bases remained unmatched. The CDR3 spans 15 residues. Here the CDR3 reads CASSTRTGGSYEQYF. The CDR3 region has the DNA TGTGCCAGCAGTACCAGGACAGGGGGCTCCTACGAGCAGTACTTC.

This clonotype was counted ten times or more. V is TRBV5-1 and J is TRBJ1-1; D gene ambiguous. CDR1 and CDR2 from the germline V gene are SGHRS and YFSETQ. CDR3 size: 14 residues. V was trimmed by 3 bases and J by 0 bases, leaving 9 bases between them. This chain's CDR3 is CASSSRTVNTEAFF. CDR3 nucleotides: TGCGCCAGCAGCTCGAGGACGGTGAACACTGAAGCTTTCTTT.

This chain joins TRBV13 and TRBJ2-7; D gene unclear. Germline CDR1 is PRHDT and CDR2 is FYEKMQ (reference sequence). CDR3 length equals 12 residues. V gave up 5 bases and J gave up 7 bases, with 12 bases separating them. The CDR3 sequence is CASSPDQVEQYF. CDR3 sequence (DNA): TGTGCCAGCAGCCCGGACCAGGTGGAGCAGTACTTC.

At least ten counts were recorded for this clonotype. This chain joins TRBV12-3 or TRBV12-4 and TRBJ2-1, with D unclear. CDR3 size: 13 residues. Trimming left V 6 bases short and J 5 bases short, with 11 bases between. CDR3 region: CASSPTLNNEQFF. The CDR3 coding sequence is TGTGCCAGCAGCCCTACTCTAAACAATGAGCAGTTCTTC.

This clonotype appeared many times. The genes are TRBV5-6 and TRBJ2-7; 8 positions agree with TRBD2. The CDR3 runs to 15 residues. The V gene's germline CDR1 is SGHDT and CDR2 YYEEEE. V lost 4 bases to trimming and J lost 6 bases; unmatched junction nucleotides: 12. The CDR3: CASSRPGGPLGEQYF. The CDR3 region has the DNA TGTGCCAGCAGCCGCCCGGGGGGGCCCCTAGGCGAGCAGTACTTC.

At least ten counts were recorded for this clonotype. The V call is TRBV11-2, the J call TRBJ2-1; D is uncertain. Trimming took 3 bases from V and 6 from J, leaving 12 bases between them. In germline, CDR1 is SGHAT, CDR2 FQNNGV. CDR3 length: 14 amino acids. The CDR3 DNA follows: TGTGCCAGCAGCTTTAGTCCAGCTAGCAATGAGCAGTTCTTC. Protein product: CASSFSPASNEQFF.

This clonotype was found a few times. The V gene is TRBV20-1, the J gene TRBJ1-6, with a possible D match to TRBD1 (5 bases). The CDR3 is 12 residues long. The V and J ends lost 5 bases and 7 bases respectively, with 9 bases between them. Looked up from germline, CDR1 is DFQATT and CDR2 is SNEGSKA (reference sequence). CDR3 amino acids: CSAGGPNSPLHF. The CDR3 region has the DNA TGCAGTGCTGGGGGTCCGAATTCACCCCTCCACTTT.

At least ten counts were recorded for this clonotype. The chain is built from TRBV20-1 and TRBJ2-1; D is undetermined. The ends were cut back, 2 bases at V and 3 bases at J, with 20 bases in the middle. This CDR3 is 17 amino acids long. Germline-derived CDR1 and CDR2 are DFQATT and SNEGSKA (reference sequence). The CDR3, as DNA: TGCAGTGCTAGAAATACGGGTGTAGGTAGCAGCTACAATGAGCAGTTCTTC. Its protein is CSARNTGVGSSYNEQFF.

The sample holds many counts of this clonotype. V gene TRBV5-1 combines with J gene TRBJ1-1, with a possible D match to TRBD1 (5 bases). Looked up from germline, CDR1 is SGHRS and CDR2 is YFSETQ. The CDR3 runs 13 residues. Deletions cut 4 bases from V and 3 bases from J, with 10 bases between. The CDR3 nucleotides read TGCGCCAGCAGCGGGGGGATGGACACTGAAGCTTTCTTT. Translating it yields CASSGGMDTEAFF.

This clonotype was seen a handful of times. As DNA, the CDR3 is TGTGCCAGCAGTTCTGGGACAGTCCTCCCTTCCTACAATGAGCAGTTCTTC. It codes for CASSSGTVLPSYNEQFF. This chain connects TRBV27 to TRBJ2-1; 7 bases fit TRBD1. Germline CDR1 and CDR2: MNHEY and SMNVEV (reference sequence). J was trimmed by 1 base and V by 4 bases; bases with no gene match: 10. The length of the CDR3 is 17 residues.

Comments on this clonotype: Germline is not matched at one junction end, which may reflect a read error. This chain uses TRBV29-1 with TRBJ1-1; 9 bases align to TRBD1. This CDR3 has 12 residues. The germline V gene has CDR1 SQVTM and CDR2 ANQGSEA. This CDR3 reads CSAGQGGTAAFF. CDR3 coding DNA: TGCAGCGCGGGACAGGGAGGGACTGCAGCTTTCTTT.

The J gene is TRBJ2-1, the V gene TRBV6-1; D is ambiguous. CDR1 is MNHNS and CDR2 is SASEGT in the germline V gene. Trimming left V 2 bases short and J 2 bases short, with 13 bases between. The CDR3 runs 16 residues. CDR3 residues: CASSESPQPPYNEQFF. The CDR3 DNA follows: TGTGCCAGCAGTGAAAGCCCCCAGCCTCCCTACAATGAGCAGTTCTTC.

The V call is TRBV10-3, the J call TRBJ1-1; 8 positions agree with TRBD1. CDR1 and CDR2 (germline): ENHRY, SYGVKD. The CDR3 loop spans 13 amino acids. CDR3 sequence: CASSGGGGSEAFF. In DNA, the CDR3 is TGTGCAAGCTCAGGGGGCGGTGGCAGTGAAGCTTTCTTT.

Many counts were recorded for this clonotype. CDR3 sequence reads: CASSQNMNTEAFF. The CDR3 DNA reads TGTGCCAGCAGCCAAAACATGAACACTGAAGCTTTCTTT. The chain links TRBV3-1 to TRBJ1-1; D not certain. The germline CDR1 and CDR2 sequences are LGHDT and YNNKEL (reference sequence). V shed 2 bases and J shed 0 bases, with 4 bases lying between them. The CDR3 length is 13 residues.

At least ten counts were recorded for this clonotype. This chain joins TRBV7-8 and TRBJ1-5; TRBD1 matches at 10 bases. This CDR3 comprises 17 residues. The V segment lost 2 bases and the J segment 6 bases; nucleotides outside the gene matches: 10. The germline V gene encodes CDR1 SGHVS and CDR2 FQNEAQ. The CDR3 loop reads CASSLRGWGTGVQPQHF. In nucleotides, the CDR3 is TGTGCCAGCAGCTTAAGGGGCTGGGGGACAGGGGTTCAGCCCCAGCATTTT.

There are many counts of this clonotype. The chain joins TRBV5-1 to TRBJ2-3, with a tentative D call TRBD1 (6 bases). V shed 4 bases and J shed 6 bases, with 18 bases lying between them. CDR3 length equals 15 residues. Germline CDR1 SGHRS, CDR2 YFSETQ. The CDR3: CASSSGQWLADTQYF. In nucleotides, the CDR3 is TGCGCCAGCAGCAGTGGACAGTGGTTAGCCGATACGCAGTATTTT.

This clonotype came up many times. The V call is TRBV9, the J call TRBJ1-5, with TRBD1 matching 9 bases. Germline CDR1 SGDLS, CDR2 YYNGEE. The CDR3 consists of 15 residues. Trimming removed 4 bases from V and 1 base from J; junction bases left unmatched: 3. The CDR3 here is CASSRGTGSNQPQHF. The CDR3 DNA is TGTGCCAGCAGCCGGGGGACAGGGAGCAATCAGCCCCAGCATTTT.

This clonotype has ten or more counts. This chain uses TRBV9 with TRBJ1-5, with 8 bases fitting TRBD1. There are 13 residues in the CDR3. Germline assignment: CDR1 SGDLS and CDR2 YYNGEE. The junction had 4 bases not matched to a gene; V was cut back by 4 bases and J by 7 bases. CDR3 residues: CASSTTGGQPQHF. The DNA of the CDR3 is TGTGCCAGCAGCACAACAGGGGGACAGCCCCAGCATTTT.

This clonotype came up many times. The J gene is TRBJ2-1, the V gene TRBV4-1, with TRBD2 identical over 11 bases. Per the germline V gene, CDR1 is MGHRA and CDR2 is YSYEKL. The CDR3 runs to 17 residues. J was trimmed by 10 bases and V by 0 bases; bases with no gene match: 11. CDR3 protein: CASSQDWLAGGRREQFF. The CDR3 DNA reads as TGCGCCAGCAGCCAAGATTGGCTAGCGGGGGGCCGAAGGGAGCAGTTCTTC.

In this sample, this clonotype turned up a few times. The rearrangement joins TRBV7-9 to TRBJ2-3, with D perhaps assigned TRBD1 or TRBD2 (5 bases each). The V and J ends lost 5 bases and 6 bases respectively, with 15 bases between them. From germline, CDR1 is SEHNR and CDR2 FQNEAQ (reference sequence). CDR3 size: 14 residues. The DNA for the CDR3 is TGTGCCAGCAGCCCCCGAGGGGAAGGCGATACGCAGTATTTT. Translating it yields CASSPRGEGDTQYF.

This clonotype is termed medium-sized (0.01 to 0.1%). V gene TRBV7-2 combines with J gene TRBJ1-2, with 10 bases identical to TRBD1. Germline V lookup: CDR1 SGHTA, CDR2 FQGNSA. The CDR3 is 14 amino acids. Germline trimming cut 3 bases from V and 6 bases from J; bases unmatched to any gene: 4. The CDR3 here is CASSFPTGGHGYTF. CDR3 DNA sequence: TGTGCCAGCAGCTTCCCGACAGGGGGCCATGGCTACACCTTC.

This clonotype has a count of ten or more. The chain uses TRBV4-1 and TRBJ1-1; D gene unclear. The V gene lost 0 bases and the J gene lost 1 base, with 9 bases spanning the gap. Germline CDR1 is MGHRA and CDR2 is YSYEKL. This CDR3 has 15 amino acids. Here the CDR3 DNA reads TGCGCCAGCAGCCAAGAAAATACGGCGAACACTGAAGCTTTCTTT. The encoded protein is CASSQENTANTEAFF.

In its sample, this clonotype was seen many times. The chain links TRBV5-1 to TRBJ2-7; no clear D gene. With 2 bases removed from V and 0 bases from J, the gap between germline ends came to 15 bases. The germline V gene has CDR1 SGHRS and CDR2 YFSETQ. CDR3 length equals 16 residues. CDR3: CASSLGSGLSSYEQYF. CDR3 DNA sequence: TGCGCCAGCAGCTTAGGGTCCGGGCTTTCCTCCTACGAGCAGTACTTC.